The count of the clone carrying this T cell receptor (beta chain) is one. Germline V gene sequence: CDR1 MNHEY, CDR2 SVGAGI. The V end lost 7 bases, the J end lost 7 bases, and 16 bases lay between the germline ends. The CDR3 sequence is 13 residues long. These data belong to a study of blood T cell repertoires in COVID-19. Methods used by the authors: Scientists estimated how many nucleated cells there were by amplifying reference gene primers. Profiling relied on immunoSEQ multiplex PCR, and the TCRdb table lists in-frame clones only, not all of them. V and J calls and clone size follow that table, whereas D and trimming were derived from the DNA. The repertoire holds over 300,000 clones, with roughly nine tenths as singletons.

The V and J genes are TRBV6-5 and TRBJ1-1; possibly TRBD1 for D (5 bases). This TCR was recovered from a young man who had recovered from COVID-19. Sequenced input: peripheral blood. This chain's CDR3 is CASTPTGPSEAFF. CDR3 bases: TGTGCCAGCACCCCAACAGGTCCGAGTGAAGCTTTCTTT.